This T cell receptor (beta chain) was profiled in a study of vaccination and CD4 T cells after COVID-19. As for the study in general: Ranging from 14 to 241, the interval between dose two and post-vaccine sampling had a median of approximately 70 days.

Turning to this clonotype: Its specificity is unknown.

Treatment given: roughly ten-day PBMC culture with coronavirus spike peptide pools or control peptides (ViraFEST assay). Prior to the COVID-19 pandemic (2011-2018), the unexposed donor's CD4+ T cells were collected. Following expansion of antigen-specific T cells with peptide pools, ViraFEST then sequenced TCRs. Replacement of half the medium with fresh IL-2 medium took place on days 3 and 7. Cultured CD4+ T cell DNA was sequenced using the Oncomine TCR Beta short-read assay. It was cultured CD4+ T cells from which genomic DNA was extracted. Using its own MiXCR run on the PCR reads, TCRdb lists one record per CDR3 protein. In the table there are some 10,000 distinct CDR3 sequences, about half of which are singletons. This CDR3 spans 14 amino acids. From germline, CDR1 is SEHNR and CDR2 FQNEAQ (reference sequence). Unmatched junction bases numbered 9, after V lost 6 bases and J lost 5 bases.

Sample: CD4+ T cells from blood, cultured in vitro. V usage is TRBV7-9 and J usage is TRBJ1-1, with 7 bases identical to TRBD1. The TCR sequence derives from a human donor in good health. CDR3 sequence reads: CASRPPGGGTEAFF. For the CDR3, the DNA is TGTGCCAGCAGACCTCCAGGGGGAGGTACTGAAGCTTTCTTT.